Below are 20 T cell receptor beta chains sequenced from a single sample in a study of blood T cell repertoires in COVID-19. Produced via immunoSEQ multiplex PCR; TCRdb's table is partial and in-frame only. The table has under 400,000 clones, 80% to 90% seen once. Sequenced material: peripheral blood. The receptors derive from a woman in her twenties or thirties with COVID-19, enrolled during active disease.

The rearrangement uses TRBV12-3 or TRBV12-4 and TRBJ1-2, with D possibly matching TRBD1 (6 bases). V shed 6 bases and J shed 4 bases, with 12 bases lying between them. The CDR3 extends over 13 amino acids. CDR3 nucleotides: TGTGCCAGCAGGGTGGACAGCCCCTATGGCTACACCTTC. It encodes CASRVDSPYGYTF.

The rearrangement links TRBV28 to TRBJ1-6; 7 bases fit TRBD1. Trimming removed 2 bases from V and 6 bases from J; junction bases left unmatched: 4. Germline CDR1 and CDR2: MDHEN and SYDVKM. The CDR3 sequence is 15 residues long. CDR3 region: CASSLAGQSNSPLHF. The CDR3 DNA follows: TGTGCCAGCAGTTTAGCGGGACAGAGTAATTCACCCCTCCACTTT.

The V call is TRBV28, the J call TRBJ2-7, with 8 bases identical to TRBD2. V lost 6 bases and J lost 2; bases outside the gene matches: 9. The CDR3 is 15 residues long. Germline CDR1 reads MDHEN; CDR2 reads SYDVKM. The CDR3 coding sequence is TGTGCCAGCAGATCCGGGACTAGTGTCCCCTACGAGCAGTACTTC. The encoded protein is CASRSGTSVPYEQYF.

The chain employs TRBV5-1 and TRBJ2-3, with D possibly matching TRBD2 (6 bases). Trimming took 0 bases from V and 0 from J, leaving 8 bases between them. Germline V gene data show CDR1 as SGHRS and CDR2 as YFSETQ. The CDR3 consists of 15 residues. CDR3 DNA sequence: TGCGCCAGCAGCTTGGGGCGGGGAAGCACAGATACGCAGTATTTT. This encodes CASSLGRGSTDTQYF.

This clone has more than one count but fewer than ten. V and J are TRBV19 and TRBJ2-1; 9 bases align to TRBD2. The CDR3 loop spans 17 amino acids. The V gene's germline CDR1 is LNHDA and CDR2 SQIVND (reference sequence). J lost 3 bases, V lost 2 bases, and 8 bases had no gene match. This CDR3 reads CASSIRPAGGIYNEQFF. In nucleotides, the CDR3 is TGTGCCAGTAGTATACGCCCAGCGGGAGGAATCTACAATGAGCAGTTCTTC.

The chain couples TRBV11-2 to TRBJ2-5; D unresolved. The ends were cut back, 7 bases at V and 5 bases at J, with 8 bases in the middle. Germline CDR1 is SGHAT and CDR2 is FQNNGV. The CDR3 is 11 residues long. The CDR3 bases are TGTGCCAGCACTCAGAGGGAGACCCAGTACTTC. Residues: CASTQRETQYF.

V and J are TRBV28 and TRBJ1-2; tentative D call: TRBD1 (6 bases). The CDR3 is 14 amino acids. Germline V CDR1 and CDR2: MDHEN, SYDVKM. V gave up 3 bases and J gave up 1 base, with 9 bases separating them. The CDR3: CASSFTGRNYGYTF. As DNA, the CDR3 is TGTGCCAGCAGTTTCACAGGGCGTAACTATGGCTACACCTTC.

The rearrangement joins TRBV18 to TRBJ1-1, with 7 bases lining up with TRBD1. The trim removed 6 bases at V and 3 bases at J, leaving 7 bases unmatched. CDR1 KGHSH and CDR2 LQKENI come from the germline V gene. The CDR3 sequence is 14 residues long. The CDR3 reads CASSSATGDTEAFF. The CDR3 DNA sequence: TGTGCCAGCTCCTCCGCCACAGGGGACACTGAAGCTTTCTTT. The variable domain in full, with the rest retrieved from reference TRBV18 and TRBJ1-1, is NAGVMQNPRHLVRRRGQEARLRCSPMKGHSHVYWYRQLPEEGLKFMVYLQKENIIDESGMPKERFSAEFPKEGPSILRIQQVVRGDSAAYFCASSSATGDTEAFFGQGTRLTVV.

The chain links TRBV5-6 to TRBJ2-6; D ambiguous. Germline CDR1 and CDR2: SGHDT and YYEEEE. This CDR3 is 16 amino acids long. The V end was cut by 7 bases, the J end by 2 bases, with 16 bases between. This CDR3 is CASHLLYQTGANVLTF. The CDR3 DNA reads TGTGCCAGCCACCTCCTTTACCAGACTGGGGCCAACGTCCTGACTTTC.

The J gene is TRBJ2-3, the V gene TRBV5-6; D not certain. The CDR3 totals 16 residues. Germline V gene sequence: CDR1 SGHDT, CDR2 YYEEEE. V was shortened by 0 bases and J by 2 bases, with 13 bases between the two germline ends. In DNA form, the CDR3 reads TGTGCCAGCAGCTTGGGGCCGACTGCCATCACAGATACGCAGTATTTT. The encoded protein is CASSLGPTAITDTQYF.

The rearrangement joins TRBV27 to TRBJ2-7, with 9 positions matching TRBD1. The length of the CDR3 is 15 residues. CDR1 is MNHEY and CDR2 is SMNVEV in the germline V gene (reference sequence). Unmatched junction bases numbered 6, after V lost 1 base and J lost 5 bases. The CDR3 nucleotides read TGTGCCAGCAGTTTATGGGGACAGGGAAGCGACGAGCAGTACTTC. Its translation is CASSLWGQGSDEQYF.

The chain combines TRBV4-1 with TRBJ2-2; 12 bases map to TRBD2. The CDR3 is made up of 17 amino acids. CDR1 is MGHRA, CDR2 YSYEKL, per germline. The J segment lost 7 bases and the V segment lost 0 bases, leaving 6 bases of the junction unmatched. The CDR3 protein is CASSQDVTSGRNGELFF. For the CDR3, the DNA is TGCGCCAGCAGCCAAGATGTGACTAGCGGGAGAAACGGGGAGCTGTTTTTT.

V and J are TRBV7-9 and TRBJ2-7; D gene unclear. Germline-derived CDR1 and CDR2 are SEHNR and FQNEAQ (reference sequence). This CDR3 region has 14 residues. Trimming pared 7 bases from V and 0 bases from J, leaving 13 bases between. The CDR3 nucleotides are TGTGCCAGCAACCTTGACACCAACTCCTACGAGCAGTACTTC. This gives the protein CASNLDTNSYEQYF.

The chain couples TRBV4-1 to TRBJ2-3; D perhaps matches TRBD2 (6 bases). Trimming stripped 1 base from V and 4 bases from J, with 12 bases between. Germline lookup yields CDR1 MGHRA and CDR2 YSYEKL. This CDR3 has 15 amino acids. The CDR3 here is CASSQGREGADTQYF. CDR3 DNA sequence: TGCGCCAGCAGCCAAGGGCGGGAAGGGGCAGATACGCAGTATTTT.

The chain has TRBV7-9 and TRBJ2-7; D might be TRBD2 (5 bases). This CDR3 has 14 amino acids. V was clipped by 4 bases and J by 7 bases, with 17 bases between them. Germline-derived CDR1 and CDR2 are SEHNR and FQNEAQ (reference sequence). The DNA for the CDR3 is TGTGCCAGCAGCTGGCCTGGAGGACCGAATGAGCAGTACTTC. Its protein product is CASSWPGGPNEQYF.

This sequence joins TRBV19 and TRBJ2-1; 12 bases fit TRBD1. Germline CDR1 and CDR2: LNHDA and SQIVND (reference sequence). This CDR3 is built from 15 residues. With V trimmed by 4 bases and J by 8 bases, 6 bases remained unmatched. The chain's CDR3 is CASSTSGQGADEQFF. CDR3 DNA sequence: TGTGCCAGTAGTACCTCGGGACAGGGGGCCGATGAGCAGTTCTTC.

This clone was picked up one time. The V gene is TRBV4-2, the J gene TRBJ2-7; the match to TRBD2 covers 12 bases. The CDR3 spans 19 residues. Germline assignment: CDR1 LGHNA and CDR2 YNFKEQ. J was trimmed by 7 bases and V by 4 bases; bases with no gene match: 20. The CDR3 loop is CASSLYLRRASGREEEQYF. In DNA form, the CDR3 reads TGTGCCAGCAGCCTGTATTTGAGACGGGCTAGCGGGAGGGAAGAAGAGCAGTACTTC.

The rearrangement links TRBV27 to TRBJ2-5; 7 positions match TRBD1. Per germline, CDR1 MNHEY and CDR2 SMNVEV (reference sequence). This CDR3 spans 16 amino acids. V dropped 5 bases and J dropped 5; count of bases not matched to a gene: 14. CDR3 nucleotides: TGTGCCAGCAGTCTCCGGGCGGACAGGACGTTGGAGACCCAGTACTTC. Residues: CASSLRADRTLETQYF.

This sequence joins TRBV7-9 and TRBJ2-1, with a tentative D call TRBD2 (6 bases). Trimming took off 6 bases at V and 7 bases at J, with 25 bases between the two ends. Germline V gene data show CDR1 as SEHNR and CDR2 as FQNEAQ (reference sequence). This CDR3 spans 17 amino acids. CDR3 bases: TGTGCCAGCAGTTTTCCCCGGGGGAGCGGTCCGGGGAATGAGCAGTTCTTC. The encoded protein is CASSFPRGSGPGNEQFF.

The CDR3 loop reads CASRAGGSYNEQFF. The CDR3 DNA sequence: TGTGCCAGTAGAGCGGGAGGGTCCTACAATGAGCAGTTCTTC. The chain employs TRBV6-5 and TRBJ2-1; 10 nucleotides match TRBD2. CDR1 is MNHEY, CDR2 SVGAGI, per germline. With 9 bases clipped from V and 1 base from J, the junction kept 3 bases outside the gene matches. CDR3 length equals 14 residues.